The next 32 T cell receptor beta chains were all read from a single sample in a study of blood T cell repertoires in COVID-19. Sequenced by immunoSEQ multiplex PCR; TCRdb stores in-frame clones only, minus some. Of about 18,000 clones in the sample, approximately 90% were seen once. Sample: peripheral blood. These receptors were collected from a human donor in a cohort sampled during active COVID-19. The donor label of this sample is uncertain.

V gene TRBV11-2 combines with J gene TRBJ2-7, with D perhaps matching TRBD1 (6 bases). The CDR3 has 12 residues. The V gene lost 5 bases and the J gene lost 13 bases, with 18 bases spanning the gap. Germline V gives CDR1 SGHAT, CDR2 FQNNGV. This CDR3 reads CASSLGLVGAYF. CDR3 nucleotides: TGTGCCAGCAGCCTAGGGCTGGTGGGGGCTTACTTC.

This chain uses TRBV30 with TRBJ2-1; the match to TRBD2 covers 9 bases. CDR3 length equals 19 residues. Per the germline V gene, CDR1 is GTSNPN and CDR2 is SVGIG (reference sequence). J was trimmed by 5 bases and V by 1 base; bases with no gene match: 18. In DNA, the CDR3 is TGTGCCTGGAGTGACCTCTACATCTCTATAGCGGGAGAAAACAATGAGCAGTTCTTC. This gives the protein CAWSDLYISIAGENNEQFF.

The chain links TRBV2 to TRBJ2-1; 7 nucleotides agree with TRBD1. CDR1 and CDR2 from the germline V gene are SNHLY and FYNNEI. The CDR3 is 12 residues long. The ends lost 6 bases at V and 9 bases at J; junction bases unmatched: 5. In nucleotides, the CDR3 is TGTGCCAGCAGCGTTCAGGGGGTTGAGCAGTTCTTC. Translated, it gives CASSVQGVEQFF.

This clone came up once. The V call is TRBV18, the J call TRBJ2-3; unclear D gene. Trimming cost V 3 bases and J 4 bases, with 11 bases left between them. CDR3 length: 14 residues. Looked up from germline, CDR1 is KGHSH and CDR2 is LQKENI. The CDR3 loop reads CASSPRQVPDTQYF. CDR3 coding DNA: TGTGCCAGCTCACCCAGGCAGGTACCAGATACGCAGTATTTT. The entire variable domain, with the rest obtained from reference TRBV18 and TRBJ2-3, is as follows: NAGVMQNPRHLVRRRGQEARLRCSPMKGHSHVYWYRQLPEEGLKFMVYLQKENIIDESGMPKERFSAEFPKEGPSILRIQQVVRGDSAAYFCASSPRQVPDTQYFGPGTRLTVL.

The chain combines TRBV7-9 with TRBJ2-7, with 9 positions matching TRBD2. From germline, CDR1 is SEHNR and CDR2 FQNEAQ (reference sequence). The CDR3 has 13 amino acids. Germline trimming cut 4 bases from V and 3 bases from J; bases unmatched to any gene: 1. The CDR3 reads CASSYSGSYEQYF. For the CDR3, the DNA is TGTGCCAGCAGCTATAGCGGGAGCTACGAGCAGTACTTC.

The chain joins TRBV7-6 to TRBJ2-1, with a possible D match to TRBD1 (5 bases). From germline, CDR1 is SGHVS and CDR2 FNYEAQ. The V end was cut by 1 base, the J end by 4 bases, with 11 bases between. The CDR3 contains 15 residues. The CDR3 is CASSLDSQGYNEQFF. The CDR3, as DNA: TGTGCCAGCAGCTTAGATTCCCAGGGTTACAATGAGCAGTTCTTC. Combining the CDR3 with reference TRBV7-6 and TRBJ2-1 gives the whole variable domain GAGVSQSPRYKVTKRGQDVALRCDPISGHVSLYWYRQALGQGPEFLTYFNYEAQQDKSGLPNDRFSAERPEGSISTLTIQRTEQRDSAMYRCASSLDSQGYNEQFFGPGTRLTVL.

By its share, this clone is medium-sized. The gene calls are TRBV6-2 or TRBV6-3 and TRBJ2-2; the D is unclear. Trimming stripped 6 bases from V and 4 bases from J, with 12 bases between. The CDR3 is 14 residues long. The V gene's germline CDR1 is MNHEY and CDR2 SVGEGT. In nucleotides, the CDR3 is TGTGCCAGCAGCCCTGTTTTTCTCACCGGGGAGCTGTTTTTT. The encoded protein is CASSPVFLTGELFF.

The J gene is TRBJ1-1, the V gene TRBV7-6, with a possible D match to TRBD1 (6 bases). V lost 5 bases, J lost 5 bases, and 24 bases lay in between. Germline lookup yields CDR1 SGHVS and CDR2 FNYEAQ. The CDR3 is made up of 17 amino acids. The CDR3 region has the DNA TGTGCCAGCAGCCCGTATGGCCGCAGGGGTCCTGGGACTGAAGCTTTCTTT. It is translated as CASSPYGRRGPGTEAFF.

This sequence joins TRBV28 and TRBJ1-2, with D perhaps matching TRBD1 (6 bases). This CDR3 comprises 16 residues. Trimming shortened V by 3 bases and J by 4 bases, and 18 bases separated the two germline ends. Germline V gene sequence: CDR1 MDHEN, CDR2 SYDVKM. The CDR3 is CASSFEGTGLFYGYTF. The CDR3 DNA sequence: TGTGCCAGCAGTTTCGAAGGTACAGGGCTGTTCTATGGCTACACCTTC.

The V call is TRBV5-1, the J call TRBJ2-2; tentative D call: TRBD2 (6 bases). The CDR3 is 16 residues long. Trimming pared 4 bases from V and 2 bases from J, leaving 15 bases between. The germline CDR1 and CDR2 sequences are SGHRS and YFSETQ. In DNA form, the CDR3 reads TGCGCCAGCAGCGTACCGACTAGGGCAAACACCGGGGAGCTGTTTTTT. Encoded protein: CASSVPTRANTGELFF.

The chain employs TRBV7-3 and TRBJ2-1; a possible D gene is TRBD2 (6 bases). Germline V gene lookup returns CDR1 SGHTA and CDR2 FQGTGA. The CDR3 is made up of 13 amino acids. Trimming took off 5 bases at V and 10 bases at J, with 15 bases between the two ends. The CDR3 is CASSLIVGGEQFF. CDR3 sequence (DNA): TGTGCCAGCAGCCTTATTGTGGGGGGAGAGCAGTTCTTC.

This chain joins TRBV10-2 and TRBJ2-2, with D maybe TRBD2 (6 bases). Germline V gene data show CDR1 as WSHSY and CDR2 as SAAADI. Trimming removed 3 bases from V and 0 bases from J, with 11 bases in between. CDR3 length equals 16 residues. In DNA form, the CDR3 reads TGCGCCAGCAGTGATATTGCGGGGACGAACACCGGGGAGCTGTTTTTT. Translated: CASSDIAGTNTGELFF.

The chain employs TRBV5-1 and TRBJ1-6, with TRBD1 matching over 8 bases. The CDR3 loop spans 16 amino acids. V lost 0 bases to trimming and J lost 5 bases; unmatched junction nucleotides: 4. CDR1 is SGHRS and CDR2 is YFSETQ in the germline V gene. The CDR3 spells CASSLAGQGHNSPLHF. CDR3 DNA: TGCGCCAGCAGCTTGGCAGGACAGGGCCATAATTCACCCCTCCACTTT.

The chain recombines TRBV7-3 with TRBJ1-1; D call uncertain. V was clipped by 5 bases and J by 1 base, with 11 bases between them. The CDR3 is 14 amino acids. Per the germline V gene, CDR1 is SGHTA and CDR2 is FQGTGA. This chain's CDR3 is CASSAQATNTEAFF. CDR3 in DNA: TGTGCCAGCAGCGCCCAGGCTACGAACACTGAAGCTTTCTTT. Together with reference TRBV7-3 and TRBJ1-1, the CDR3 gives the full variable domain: GAGVSQTPSNKVTEKGKYVELRCDPISGHTALYWYRQSLGQGPEFLIYFQGTGAADDSGLPNDRFFAVRPEGSVSTLKIQRTERGDSAVYLCASSAQATNTEAFFGQGTRLTVV.

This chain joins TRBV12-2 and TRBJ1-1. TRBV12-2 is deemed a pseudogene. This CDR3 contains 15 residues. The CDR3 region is CASRGAGRMNTEAFF. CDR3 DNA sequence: TGTGCAAGTCGCGGCGCGGGACGGATGAACACTGAAGCTTTCTTT.

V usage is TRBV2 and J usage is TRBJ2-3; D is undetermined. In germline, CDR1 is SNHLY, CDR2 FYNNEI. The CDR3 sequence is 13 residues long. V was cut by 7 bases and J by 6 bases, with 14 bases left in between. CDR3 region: CASISFLGDTQYF. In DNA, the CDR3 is TGTGCCAGCATCTCGTTCCTCGGGGATACGCAGTATTTT. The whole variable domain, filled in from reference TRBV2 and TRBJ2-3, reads EPEVTQTPSHQVTQMGQEVILRCVPISNHLYFYWYRQILGQKVEFLVSFYNNEISEKSEIFDDQFSVERPDGSNFTLKIRSTKLEDSAMYFCASISFLGDTQYFGPGTRLTVL.

CDR3 coding DNA: TGTGCCAGCAGCTTATTCTCAGACAGTTATGGCTACACCTTC. This gives the protein CASSLFSDSYGYTF. The chain couples TRBV7-9 to TRBJ1-2; possible D gene TRBD1, 5 bases. Trimming left V 2 bases short and J 5 bases short, with 12 bases between. The CDR3 has 14 residues. CDR1 is SEHNR, CDR2 FQNEAQ, per germline (reference sequence).

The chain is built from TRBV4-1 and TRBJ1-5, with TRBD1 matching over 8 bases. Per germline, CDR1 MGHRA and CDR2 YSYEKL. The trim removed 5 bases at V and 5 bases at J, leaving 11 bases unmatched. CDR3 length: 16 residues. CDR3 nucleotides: TGCGCCAGCAGCGAGGGCCCCGGACAGGGTTATCAGCCCCAGCATTTT. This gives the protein CASSEGPGQGYQPQHF.

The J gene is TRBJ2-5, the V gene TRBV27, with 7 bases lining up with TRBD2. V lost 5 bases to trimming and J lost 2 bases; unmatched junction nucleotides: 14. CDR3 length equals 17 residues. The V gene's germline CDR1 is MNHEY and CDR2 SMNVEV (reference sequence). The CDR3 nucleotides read TGTGCCAGCAGTCCCCGCGGGGGACCTGGATTTCAAGAGACCCAGTACTTC. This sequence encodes CASSPRGGPGFQETQYF.

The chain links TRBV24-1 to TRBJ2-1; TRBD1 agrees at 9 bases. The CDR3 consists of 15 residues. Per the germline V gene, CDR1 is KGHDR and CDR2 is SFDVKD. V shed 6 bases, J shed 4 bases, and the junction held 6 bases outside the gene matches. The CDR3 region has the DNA TGTGCCACCAGTCCGACCGGGACAGGGTACAATGAGCAGTTCTTC. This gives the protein CATSPTGTGYNEQFF.

The CDR3 loop reads CSVNRITDTQYF. Written as DNA, the CDR3 is TGCAGCGTTAACAGAATCACAGATACGCAGTATTTT. The chain has TRBV29-1 and TRBJ2-3; unclear D gene. V was trimmed by 5 bases and J by 2 bases, leaving 8 bases between them. CDR1 is SQVTM and CDR2 is ANQGSEA in the germline V gene. This CDR3 is 12 amino acids long.

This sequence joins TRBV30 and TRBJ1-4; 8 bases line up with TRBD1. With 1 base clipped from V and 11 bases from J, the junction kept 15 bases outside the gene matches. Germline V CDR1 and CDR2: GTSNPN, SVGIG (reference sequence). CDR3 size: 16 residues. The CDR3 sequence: CAWSAPRTGLMRKLFF. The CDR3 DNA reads TGTGCCTGGAGTGCCCCTCGGACAGGGTTAATGAGGAAACTGTTTTTT.

CDR3 region: CSVEPQGVTYNEQFF. CDR3 nucleotides: TGCAGCGTTGAACCTCAGGGGGTTACCTACAATGAGCAGTTCTTC. The chain is built from TRBV29-1 and TRBJ2-1, with 7 bases aligning to TRBD1. The V and J ends lost 2 bases and 2 bases, in that order; junction bases with no gene match: 6. The CDR3 has 15 amino acids. Germline-derived CDR1 and CDR2 are SQVTM and ANQGSEA.

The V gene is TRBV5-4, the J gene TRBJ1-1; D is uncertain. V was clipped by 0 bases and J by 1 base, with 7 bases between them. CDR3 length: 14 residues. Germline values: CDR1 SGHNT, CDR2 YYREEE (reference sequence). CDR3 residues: CASSLASGNTEAFF. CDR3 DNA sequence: TGTGCCAGCAGCTTGGCGTCGGGGAACACTGAAGCTTTCTTT.

CDR3 DNA: TGTGCCAGCACCCGATCCGGGACTAGCCGGGAGACCCAGTACTTC. Amino acids: CASTRSGTSRETQYF. The chain joins TRBV28 to TRBJ2-5; TRBD2 aligns across 9 bases. The V gene's germline CDR1 is MDHEN and CDR2 SYDVKM. J lost 5 bases, V lost 7 bases, and 11 bases had no gene match. The CDR3 has 15 residues.

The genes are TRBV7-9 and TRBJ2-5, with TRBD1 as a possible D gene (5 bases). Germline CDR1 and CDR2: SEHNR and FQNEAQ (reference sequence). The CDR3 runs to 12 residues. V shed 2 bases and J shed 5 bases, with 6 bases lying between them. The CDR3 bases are TGTGCCAGCAGCTTAAGGGGTGAGACCCAGTACTTC. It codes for CASSLRGETQYF.

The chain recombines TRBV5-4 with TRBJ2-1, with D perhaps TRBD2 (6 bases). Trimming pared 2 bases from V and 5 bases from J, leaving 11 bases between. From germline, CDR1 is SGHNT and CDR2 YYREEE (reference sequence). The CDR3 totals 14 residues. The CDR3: CASSFRRGDNEQFF. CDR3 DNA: TGTGCCAGCAGCTTCCGGCGGGGTGACAATGAGCAGTTCTTC.

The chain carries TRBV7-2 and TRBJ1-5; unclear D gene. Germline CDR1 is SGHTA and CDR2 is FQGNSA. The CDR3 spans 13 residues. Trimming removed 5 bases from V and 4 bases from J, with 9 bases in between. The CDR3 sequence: CASSRQGNQPQHF. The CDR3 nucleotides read TGTGCCAGCAGCCGACAAGGTAATCAGCCCCAGCATTTT.

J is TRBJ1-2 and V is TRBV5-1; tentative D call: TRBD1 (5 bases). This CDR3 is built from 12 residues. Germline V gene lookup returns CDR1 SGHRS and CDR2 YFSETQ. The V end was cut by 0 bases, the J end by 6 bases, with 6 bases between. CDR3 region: CASSLGQNGYTF. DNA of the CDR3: TGCGCCAGCAGCTTGGGACAGAATGGCTACACCTTC.

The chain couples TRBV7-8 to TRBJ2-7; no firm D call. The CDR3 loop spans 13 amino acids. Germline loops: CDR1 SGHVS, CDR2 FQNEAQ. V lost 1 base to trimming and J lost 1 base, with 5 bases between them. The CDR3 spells CASSLEYSYEQYF. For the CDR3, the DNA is TGTGCCAGCAGCTTAGAATATTCCTACGAGCAGTACTTC.

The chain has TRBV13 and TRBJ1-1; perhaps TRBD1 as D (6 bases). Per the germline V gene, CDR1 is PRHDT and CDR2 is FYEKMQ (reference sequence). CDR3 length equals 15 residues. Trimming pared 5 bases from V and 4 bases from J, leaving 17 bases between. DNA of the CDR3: TGTGCCAGCAGCACGCGCCACAGGGACGGCACTGAAGCTTTCTTT. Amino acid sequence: CASSTRHRDGTEAFF.

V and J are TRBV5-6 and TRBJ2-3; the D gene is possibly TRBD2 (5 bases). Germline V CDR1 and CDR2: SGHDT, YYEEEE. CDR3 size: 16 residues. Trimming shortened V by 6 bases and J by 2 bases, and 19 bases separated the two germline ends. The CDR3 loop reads CASTSRRERYTDTQYF. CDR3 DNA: TGTGCCAGCACCTCCCGGCGCGAGCGGTACACAGATACGCAGTATTTT.